This record looks at one TCR beta chain sequence and its context. Which antigen it targets is not known. Base qualities are not recorded, but no much larger clone differs from it by a single base. This record comes from a study of cytomegalovirus exposure and HLA in healthy donors (dated by TCRdb to 2016 to 2017). Background for the entire study: In an earlier analysis of under 600 of the donors, 250 to 300 Gb of sequence data and 90 million to 130 million unique TCR beta sequences from 150 million to 200 million T cells were reported. The study profiled the T cell repertoires of around 700 subjects by immunosequencing and related them to cytomegalovirus serostatus. The study combined high-throughput TCR immunosequencing, statistical association of individual TCRs with disease status, and machine learning to predict cytomegalovirus infection status. Donor age, sex, ethnicity and CMV serostatus were compiled together with the repertoire data. Five DR-DQ haplotypes were handled as single units for association and clustering, since linkage in the cohort was strong. All discovery cohort repertoires had been generated on a single sequencing platform. HLA typing covered class I and class II loci at four-digit resolution. The number of typed donors differed by locus: roughly 629-640 for A, B, C, DRB1 and DQB1; roughly 510 for DQA1; over 600 for DPA1; and 400 to 480 for DPB1. Besides the first cohort of roughly 700 subjects, a separate validation cohort made up of roughly 130 different subjects was used. Among some 410 genotyped donors of the cohort, an average of 235,054 unique TCR beta nucleotide sequences were sequenced per donor, roughly 18% of them non-productive. An earlier analysis of 587 of the donors used high-throughput TCR beta sequencing to judge whether each TCR beta V gene segment behaved as functional or pseudogenic. Roughly 300 gigabases of sequencing data and roughly 81 million unique TCR sequences made up an early release that covered several hundred HLA-typed donors. Of the 398 genotyped donors, approximately 83% fell in the genetic ancestry cluster associated with self-reported Caucasian donors. The study aimed to test whether signatures of past pathogen exposure could be identified by cataloging public T cell receptors. Rather than drawing on any new phenotypic data, the later analysis identified candidate immune exposures from TCR beta sequences and the way those sequences occurred across donors. A later genetic analysis used genome-wide SNP genotypes for about three fifths of the roughly 700 donors, treating that subset as a discovery cohort. In a later analysis, previously published TCR beta repertoires from 666 donors were re-analyzed and high-resolution HLA genotyping was added so that TCR occurrence patterns could be studied. General study outcomes and caveats: The classifier was reported to diagnose cytomegalovirus status with high specificity and sensitivity in both the original cohort and the validation cohort. Strong co-occurrence of HLA alleles, especially DR and DQ, made assigning TCR associations to individual alleles difficult. The authors suggested that the approach could potentially be extended to other disease states and immunological phenotypes. Linkage disequilibrium might explain the correlated functional status among segregating V segments, but an unknown experimental factor could not be ruled out. A later analysis reported that several top co-occurrence clusters appeared linked to parvovirus B19, influenza, CMV and Epstein-Barr virus. Because counts were too low, 15 or so rarely observed V segments, including chromosome 9 orphons, were excluded from the earlier analysis of some 540 of the donors. A later genetic analysis associated a missense DCLRE1C variant with V-gene and J-gene trimming of TCR beta chains, and an independent cohort replicated the association. In a later analysis, HLA-associated TCR beta chains were found to be more clonally expanded and to have lower generation probabilities than equally common non-associated chains. HLA typing was unavailable for some donors at each locus, so association tests used only the typed subset. A few of the identified cytomegalovirus-associated TCR beta chains were confirmed in vitro to be specific for cytomegalovirus antigens. An earlier analysis of roughly 570 of the donors showed that most TCR beta V segments appeared in productive rearrangements either about 87% or about 30% of the time, which broadly matched IMGT annotations. The only immune exposure information available for the cohort was CMV serostatus. The 87-base-pair reads could not distinguish some IMGT-functional V segments, including TRBV6-2 and TRBV6-3, so those segments were excluded. A later analysis associated about 18,000 TCR beta sequences with specific HLA alleles at a false discovery rate of 0.05. In this cohort, only TCR beta chains were sequenced, and detectable features were limited by the absence of alpha or paired-chain data. Most TCR sequences were seen in very few donors, while some public TCRs were found in many individuals. The study listed 150 to 200 TCR beta chains as associated with cytomegalovirus. Presence/absence analyses assumed roughly uniform sequencing depth across donors, an assumption that may not hold. According to a later genetic analysis, donors in an Asian-associated ancestry cluster had fewer N-insertions in productive TCRs than the approximately 610-donor mean. A cluster of highly shared sequence variants was judged likely to be a technical artifact of the sequencing pipeline. In a later analysis, most CMV-associated TCR beta chains were found to appear HLA-restricted, with HLA associations seemingly driven largely by CMV exposure. A further reported finding was that TCR beta sequences accurately predicted the HLA-A and HLA-B alleles for most subjects in the first cohort. According to a later analysis, TCR association rates differed among HLA loci, with DRB1 alleles showing the most associated TCRs and HLA-C alleles showing the fewest.

Libraries were prepared through the immunoSEQ multiplex PCR assay. For the multiplex PCR, a mixture combining 60 forward primers for TCR Vbeta segments and 13 reverse primers for TCR Jbeta segments was used. The CDR3 region of rearranged TCR beta genes was amplified from genomic DNA by a multiplex PCR assay. On the Illumina HiSeq System, the amplified TCR beta libraries were sequenced as 87-base-pair reads. The authors processed their data as follows. Across the 670 or so repertoires, a later analysis counted 60 million to 90 million unique TCR beta chains, 9.5 million to 13 million of which were shared by at least two donors. To remove PCR and sequencing errors, raw reads were error-corrected and collapsed into unique sequences using a nearest-neighbor algorithm that merged closely related sequences. CDR3 sequences were aligned to IMGT reference sequences to assign V, D and J gene segments. For a sequence to be retained, at least a six-nucleotide match to both a V gene segment and a J gene segment was required. Rearrangements were called productive when the CDR3 lacked stop codons and stayed in frame with V and J; all others were non-productive. CDR3 was defined by IMGT convention, running from the second conserved V-encoded cysteine to the conserved J-encoded phenylalanine. The earlier analysis of 550 to 650 of the donors excluded any sequence lacking an unambiguous match to a single V gene segment. An earlier analysis of over 450 of the donors classified V segments as functional when productive rearrangements were above 56.7% and as segregating when the standard deviation between donors was above 5%. A statistical classification framework was built to diagnose cytomegalovirus status from the catalog of TCR beta chain sequences. V and J gene assignment, in a later analysis, came from comparing TCR nucleotide sequences with IMGT/GENE-DB human TR gene sequences. Using the TCRdist pipeline, a later analysis assigned CDR3 sequences along with most-parsimonious VDJ recombination scenarios. In a later analysis, each TCR beta chain was defined by its CDR3 amino acid sequence together with its V-gene family, and reads lacking a unique V-gene family were excluded. As a way to deal with suspected cross-contamination and a sequencing artifact, a later analysis dropped over 550 nucleotide sequences that were highly shared and had low generation probability. For each public chain, a later analysis derived a clonal expansion index from normalized ranks of inferred template counts within each repertoire. In a later analysis, generation probabilities were computed with a VDJ recombination model fitted to out-of-frame rearrangements, and the resulting probabilities were checked against IGoR. In a later analysis, hypergeometric tests were used to score TCR-TCR, TCR-HLA and TCR-CMV co-occurrence, with a repertoire-size bias correction applied to TCR pairs. To estimate false discovery rates, a later analysis permuted the HLA or CMV assignments 20 times. A later analysis grouped co-occurring TCRs with DBSCAN, adding TCRdist sequence similarity when clustering within HLA-allele-positive subsets. Co-occurrence clustering excluded repertoires with fewer than 30,000 or more than 120,000 public chains, plus five with anomalous nucleotide sharing. The table was pulled from immuneACCESS by TCRdb, which kept in-frame rearrangements only. Such tables lose some clones; where checked, under half of the loss comes from unresolved V genes, and the rest has no known cause. For V, J and clone size, that table is used; D and trimming come from the DNA. The sample table records about 240,000 clones; about 80% of these occur just once. The top ten hold roughly 7.4% of the sample.

CDR1 and CDR2, per the germline V gene, are SGHAT and FQNNGV. V is shortened by 5 bases, J by 1 base, and the region joining them spans 17 bases. The CDR3 runs 16 amino acids, cysteine and phenylalanine included. Only the CDR3 portion is preserved as DNA: 48 bases, with reading frame beginning at the first base. The cohort comprised 670 or so healthy bone marrow donors. All cohort members were sampled while nominally healthy, although unrecorded immune exposures were likely present. The donor was CMV seropositive and belonged to the group of 250 to 350 seropositive cohort members. A peripheral blood sample was provided by each donor, and peripheral blood mononuclear cells were used for TCR beta sequencing. The Qiagen DNeasy Blood Extraction Kit was used to extract genomic DNA from the blood cell samples.

The sample consisted of PBMCs. The TCR was taken from a woman aged 60-75 years in good health and CMV-seropositive. The chain links TRBV11-2 with TRBJ1-1; the D gene assignment is ambiguous. The nucleotide sequence is given as TGTGCCAGCAGCCCCTTGGATGGGCAGAGGAACACTGAAGCTTTCTTT. This codes for CASSPLDGQRNTEAFF.